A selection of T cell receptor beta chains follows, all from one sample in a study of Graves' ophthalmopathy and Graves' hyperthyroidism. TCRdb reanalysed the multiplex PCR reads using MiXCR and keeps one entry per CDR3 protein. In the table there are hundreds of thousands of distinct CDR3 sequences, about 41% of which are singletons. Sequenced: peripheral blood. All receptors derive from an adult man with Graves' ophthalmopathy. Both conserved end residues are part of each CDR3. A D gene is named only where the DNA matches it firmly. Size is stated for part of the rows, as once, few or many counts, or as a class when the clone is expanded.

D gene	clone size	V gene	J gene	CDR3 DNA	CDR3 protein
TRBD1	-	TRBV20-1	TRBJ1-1	TGCAGTGCTAATTTAGGGCAGGGGGCGACTGAAGCTTTCTTT	CSANLGQGATEAFF
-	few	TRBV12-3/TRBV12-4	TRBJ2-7	TGTGCTAGTGGTCGGACCCTCTCCTACGAGCAGTACTTC	CASGRTLSYEQYF
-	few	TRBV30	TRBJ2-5	TGTGCCTGGAGTGGCGGGGAGACCCAGTACTTC	CAWSGGETQYF
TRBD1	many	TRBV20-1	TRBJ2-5	TGCAGTGCTAGGGTGGACAGGGGGCAGGAGACCCAGTACTTC	CSARVDRGQETQYF
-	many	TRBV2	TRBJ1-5	TGTGCCAGCGGAGATGCGGGGGCGATTCAGCCCCAGCATTTT	CASGDAGAIQPQHF
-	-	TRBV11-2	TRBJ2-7	TGTGCCAGCAGCACCGGGACGCCGACACGCTACGAGCAGTACTTC	CASSTGTPTRYEQYF
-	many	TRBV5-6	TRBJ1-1	TGTGCCAGCATCAGATGGGGTGCTACATCGGGGACTGAAGCTTTCTTT	CASIRWGATSGTEAFF
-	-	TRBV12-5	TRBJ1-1	TGTGCTAGTGGTTGGGCCCCTGAAGCTTTCTTT	CASGWAPEAFF
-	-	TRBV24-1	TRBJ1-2	TGTGCCACCAGTGACTCTGGGACCTCCTACACCTTC	CATSDSGTSYTF
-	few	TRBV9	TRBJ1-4	TGTGCCAGCAGCCCCACGAGCGGGGGTCATGAAAAACTGTTTTTT	CASSPTSGGHEKLFF
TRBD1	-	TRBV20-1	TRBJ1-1	TGCAGTGCTAGACGACAGGGGGCCAGGAGGAACACTGAAGCTTTCTTT	CSARRQGARRNTEAFF
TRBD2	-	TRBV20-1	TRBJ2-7	TGCAGTGCTAGACCCCAGATCCTTAGCGGGAGTCGGGACGAGCAGTACTTC	CSARPQILSGSRDEQYF
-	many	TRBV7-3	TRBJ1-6	TGTGCCAGCAGCTTAAACGGGGCCAATTCACCCCTCCACTTT	CASSLNGANSPLHF
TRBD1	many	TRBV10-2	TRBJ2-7	TGCGCCAGCAGTGAGGGGGGACAGGGGGGCAACGAGCAGTACTTC	CASSEGGQGGNEQYF
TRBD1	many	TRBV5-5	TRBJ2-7	TGTGCCAGCAGCTGGGACAGGGGGATCCTCTCCTACGAGCAGTACTTC	CASSWDRGILSYEQYF
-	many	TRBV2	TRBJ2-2	TGTGCCAGCAGTGGATCGGGGACCTACACCGGGGAGCTGTTTTTT	CASSGSGTYTGELFF
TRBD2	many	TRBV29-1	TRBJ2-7	TGCAGCGTTCGGACTAGCGGGAAGGTTGGCTACGAGCAGTACTTC	CSVRTSGKVGYEQYF
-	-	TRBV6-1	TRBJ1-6	TGTGCCAGCAGGGAGGGGAGCTCCTATAATTCACCCCTCCACTTT	CASREGSSYNSPLHF
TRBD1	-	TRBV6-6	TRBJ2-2	TGTGCCAGCAGTTTGGGACAGGCCGTGGCCACCGGGGAGCTGTTTTTT	CASSLGQAVATGELFF
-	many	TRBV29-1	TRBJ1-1	TGCAGCGTTGTGGTCGCTGAAGCTTTCTTT	CSVVVAEAFF
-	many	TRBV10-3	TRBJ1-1	TGTGCCATCAGGTACGACAGGAACACTGAAGCTTTCTTT	CAIRYDRNTEAFF
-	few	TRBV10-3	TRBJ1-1	TGTGCCAGCAGACTGGTGAGGTTTACGAACACTGAAGCTTTCTTT	CASRLVRFTNTEAFF
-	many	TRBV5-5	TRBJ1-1	TGTGCCAGCAGCCTACGACGGGACCAGAACACTGAAGCTTTCTTT	CASSLRRDQNTEAFF
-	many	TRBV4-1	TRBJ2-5	TGCGCCAGCAGCCAAGGCCAGTTTGCGGAGACCCAGTACTTC	CASSQGQFAETQYF
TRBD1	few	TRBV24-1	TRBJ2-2	TGTGCCACCAGTGACCCGGTTCGGACAGGGCAGGGGGAGCTGTTTTTT	CATSDPVRTGQGELFF
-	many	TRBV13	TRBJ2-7	TGTGCCAGCAGCGTCGGCTCGAGCTCCTACGAGCAGTACTTC	CASSVGSSSYEQYF